The clone carrying this T cell receptor (beta chain) occurred a few times. The sample is drawn from a study of blood T cell repertoires in COVID-19. This CDR3 is built from 13 residues. Germline V gene data show CDR1 as KGHDR and CDR2 as SFDVKD. V lost 4 bases and J lost 9, with 11 bases in between. The method was immunoSEQ multiplex PCR; TCRdb's version includes in-frame clones alone and lacks a portion of them. In the table there are 40,000 or so clones, 70% to 90% of which are singletons. Material: peripheral blood. The clonotype originates from a man between 45 and 60 years old with active COVID-19. The chain has TRBV24-1 and TRBJ2-2; D possibly corresponds to TRBD1 (5 bases). CDR3 coding DNA: TGTGCCACCAGTGACAGGGTCCAACGGGAGCTGTTTTTT. It codes for CATSDRVQRELFF.